This TCR beta chain was sequenced in a study of PD-1 blockade in classical Hodgkin lymphoma. The data were produced by immunoSEQ multiplex PCR, yet TCRdb's version contains in-frame clones alone and is incomplete. The sample has over 20,000 clones, 87% seen once; the top ten hold 6.8%. Stated time point: newly diagnosed, previously untreated cHL patient sample. Through magnetic negative selection, CD8+ T cells were separated from PBMCs that had been thawed. From germline, CDR1 is MNHEY and CDR2 SVGAGI. The CDR3 loop spans 12 amino acids. Trimming stripped 2 bases from V and 5 bases from J, with 5 bases between.

This TCR derives from a human donor with classical Hodgkin lymphoma. Source material: CD8+ T cells from blood. The gene calls are TRBV6-5 and TRBJ2-3; D is unclear. The CDR3 nucleotides read TGTGCCAGCAGTTACATGGGAGATACGCAGTATTTT. It is translated as CASSYMGDTQYF.